These 9 T cell receptor beta chains came from one sample sequenced in a study of Graves' ophthalmopathy and Graves' hyperthyroidism. Amplification of the TCR beta CDR3 regions used RNA transcripts (as template). An opening RT-PCR round employed HTBI primers and preceded a second-round multiplex PCR. TCRdb passed the multiplex PCR reads through MiXCR, listing each CDR3 protein once. The sample holds approximately 1.2 million distinct CDR3 sequences, less than 45% seen once. Sequencing was carried out using peripheral blood or thyroid tissue (not recorded which). These TCRs come from an adult man with Graves' hyperthyroidism.

Many counts were recorded for this clonotype. This chain joins TRBV5-6 and TRBJ2-5, with unresolved D. Trimming took 1 base from V and 6 from J, leaving 10 bases between them. This CDR3 region has 13 residues. Germline V lookup: CDR1 SGHDT, CDR2 YYEEEE. CDR3 coding DNA: TGTGCCAGCAGCTTGATGCTTTGGCAGACCCAGTACTTC. It translates to CASSLMLWQTQYF. Full variable domain (missing parts from reference TRBV5-6 and TRBJ2-5): DAGVTQSPTHLIKTRGQQVTLRCSPKSGHDTVSWYQQALGQGPQFIFQYYEEEERQRGNFPDRFSGHQFPNYSSELNVNALLLGDSALYLCASSLMLWQTQYFGPGTRLLVL.

This clonotype was picked up many times. This chain links TRBV10-3 with TRBJ2-7; possible D gene TRBD1, 6 bases. Trimming took off 5 bases at V and 5 bases at J, with 7 bases between the two ends. The CDR3 runs 11 residues. The germline V gene has CDR1 ENHRY and CDR2 SYGVKD. The CDR3 region is CAISRDNEQYF. The CDR3 DNA is TGTGCCATCAGTCGGGACAACGAGCAGTACTTC.

There are many counts of this clonotype. The chain's CDR3 is CASSLGRGAGELFF. The CDR3, as DNA: TGTGCCAGCAGCTTAGGTCGGGGAGCCGGGGAGCTGTTTTTT. The chain employs TRBV11-2 and TRBJ2-2; TRBD2 is a possible D gene (5 bases). This CDR3 comprises 14 residues. The V gene lost 1 base and the J gene lost 6 bases, with 9 bases spanning the gap. CDR1 is SGHAT, CDR2 FQNNGV, per germline.

This clonotype was observed many times. The CDR3, as DNA: TGCAGTGCGAGGTGGCAGGGGGGATCTCGCGAGCAGTACTTC. It translates to CSARWQGGSREQYF. The V gene is TRBV20-1, the J gene TRBJ2-7; perhaps TRBD1 as D (7 bases). CDR3 length: 14 amino acids. The V end lost 6 bases, the J end lost 6 bases, and 21 bases lay between the germline ends. The V gene's germline CDR1 is DFQATT and CDR2 SNEGSKA (reference sequence).

This chain connects TRBV6-6 to TRBJ2-7; TRBD2 matches at 13 bases. The CDR3 loop spans 15 amino acids. V trimming: 8 bases; J trimming: 4 bases; junction bases outside the gene matches: 8. The germline gives CDR1 MNHNY, CDR2 SVGAGI (reference sequence). CDR3 loop: CASCSGLAGVYEQYF. CDR3 DNA sequence: TGTGCCAGCTGCTCAGGACTAGCGGGAGTTTACGAGCAGTACTTC.

CDR3 sequence reads: CASSLVGVNEKLFF. The CDR3 DNA reads as TGTGCCAGCAGTTTAGTGGGCGTTAATGAAAAACTGTTTTTT. The V call is TRBV12-3 or TRBV12-4, the J call TRBJ1-4; D uncertain. V lost 1 base, J lost 4 bases, and 7 bases lay in between. The CDR3 sequence is 14 residues long.

This rearrangement joins TRBV7-2 to TRBJ1-5; D is possibly TRBD1 (6 bases). Germline lookup yields CDR1 SGHTA and CDR2 FQGNSA. Between the trimmed V and J ends, which lost 4 bases and 6 bases, there was a span of 19 bases. The CDR3 loop spans 16 amino acids. The CDR3 loop reads CASSSHQGIVSQPQHF. The CDR3 bases are TGTGCCAGCAGCTCTCACCAGGGGATAGTGAGTCAGCCCCAGCATTTT.

The chain recombines TRBV6-6 with TRBJ2-7, with D unclear. Trimming removed 2 bases at V and 8 bases at J, with 10 bases between. CDR1 is MNHNY, CDR2 SVGAGI, per germline (reference sequence). This CDR3 is built from 12 residues. The CDR3 nucleotides read TGTGCCAGCAGTTACCGCCTGGGAAAGCAGTACTTC. Translation: CASSYRLGKQYF.

Comments on this clonotype: A much more abundant neighbour one base away suggests this may be a read error. The chain is built from TRBV7-8 and TRBJ1-2; a weak D match, TRBD1 (6 bases). Germline V CDR1 and CDR2: SGHVS, FQNEAQ. V lost 4 bases to trimming and J lost 7 bases, with 13 bases between them. The CDR3 has 13 amino acids. The CDR3 spells CASSSLRGVGYTF. The CDR3 nucleotides read TGTGCCAGCAGCTCCCTCAGGGGTGTTGGCTACACCTTC.